What follows is one TCR beta chain and its context. Germline-derived CDR1 and CDR2 are MNHNS and SASEGT. The CDR3 has 15 amino acids. J gave up 4 bases and V 4 bases, and 5 bases lay outside the gene matches. This sample stems from a study of blood T cells in healthy people across ages. A second PCR, run for 7 to 11 cycles, used a sample-barcoded 5' primer plus a J-beta primer mix. TCRdb reprocessed the 5' RACE reads with MiXCR, giving one entry per CDR3 protein. The table includes roughly 550,000 distinct CDR3 sequences, nearly 25% detected once. The same specimen was also included in a second study, on T cells of mothers and their children.

This chain connects TRBV6-1 to TRBJ2-2; TRBD1 matches at 8 bases. Input material: blood. The source is a boy aged 5-17 years in good health. CDR3 in DNA: TGTGCCAGCAGTGCAGGGGGCGCGCGCACCGGGGAGCTGTTTTTT. This sequence encodes CASSAGGARTGELFF.